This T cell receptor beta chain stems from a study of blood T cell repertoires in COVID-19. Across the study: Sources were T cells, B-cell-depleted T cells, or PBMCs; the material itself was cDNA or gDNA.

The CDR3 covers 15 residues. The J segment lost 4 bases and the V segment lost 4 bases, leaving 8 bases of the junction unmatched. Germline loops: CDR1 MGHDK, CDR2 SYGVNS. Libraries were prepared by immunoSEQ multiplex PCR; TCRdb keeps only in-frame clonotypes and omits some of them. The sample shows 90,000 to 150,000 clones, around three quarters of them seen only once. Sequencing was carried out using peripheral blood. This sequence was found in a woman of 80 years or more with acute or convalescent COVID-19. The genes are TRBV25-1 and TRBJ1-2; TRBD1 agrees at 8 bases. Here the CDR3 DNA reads TGTGCCAGCAGTGCAGGGGGACAGGCGATCTATGGCTACACCTTC. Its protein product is CASSAGGQAIYGYTF.